The 14 T cell receptor beta chains in this list originate from one sample, sequenced in a study of cytomegalovirus exposure and HLA in healthy donors. TCRdb's table, derived via immunoSEQ multiplex PCR, lists solely in-frame clones and lacks some. The sample yields approximately 90,000 clones, about 94% seen once. The sample taken for sequencing was PBMCs. The receptors derive from a woman in her twenties or thirties in good health and CMV-seropositive.

This clone was seen once. CDR3 region: CASSPGSPQSDTQYF. The CDR3 nucleotides read TGTGCCAGCAGCCCAGGATCGCCGCAGTCCGATACGCAGTATTTT. The genes are TRBV11-2 and TRBJ2-3; D uncertain. The CDR3 is 15 amino acids. V dropped 5 bases and J dropped 6 bases, with 18 bases sitting between them. CDR1 and CDR2 (germline): SGHAT, FQNNGV. Supplemented by reference TRBV11-2 and TRBJ2-3, the full variable domain reads EAGVAQSPRYKIIEKRQSVAFWCNPISGHATLYWYQQILGQGPKLLIQFQNNGVVDDSQLPKDRFSAERLKGVDSTLKIQPAKLEDSAVYLCASSPGSPQSDTQYFGPGTRLTVL.

V gene TRBV30 combines with J gene TRBJ2-7; 8 bases agree with TRBD2. The ends lost 6 bases at V and 2 bases at J; junction bases unmatched: 3. This CDR3 spans 12 amino acids. Germline-derived CDR1 and CDR2 are GTSNPN and SVGIG (reference sequence). This CDR3 is CACMGLAYEQYF. The CDR3 DNA is TGTGCCTGCATGGGACTAGCCTACGAGCAGTACTTC.

This clone is a singleton in its sample. Germline and junction disagree at one end, which may indicate a read error. This chain links TRBV7-3 with TRBJ2-3; D possibly corresponds to TRBD2 (6 bases). Per germline, CDR1 SGHTA and CDR2 FQGTGA. CDR3 size: 18 residues. The CDR3 nucleotides read TGTGTCAGCAGCTTAAGGGGCTCTGGGGCCGGGGGAAAAGATACGCAGTATTTT. It encodes CVSSLRGSGAGGKDTQYF.

The rearrangement uses TRBV11-2 and TRBJ2-1; TRBD1 matches at 11 bases. The ends lost 5 bases at V and 4 bases at J; junction bases unmatched: 4. This CDR3 has 15 amino acids. CDR1 is SGHAT, CDR2 FQNNGV, per germline. CDR3 amino acids: CASSAGQGAYNEQFF. The CDR3 DNA sequence: TGTGCCAGCAGCGCCGGACAGGGGGCTTACAATGAGCAGTTCTTC.

The V call is TRBV28, the J call TRBJ1-3; D not certain. Germline lookup yields CDR1 MDHEN and CDR2 SYDVKM. V shed 3 bases and J shed 0 bases, with 12 bases lying between them. This CDR3 contains 16 residues. The CDR3 coding sequence is TGTGCCAGCAGTTTTTCGGGAAGGAGCTCTGGAAACACCATATATTTT. It specifies CASSFSGRSSGNTIYF. Full variable domain (missing parts from reference TRBV28 and TRBJ1-3): DVKVTQSSRYLVKRTGEKVFLECVQDMDHENMFWYRQDPGLGLRLIYFSYDVKMKEKGDIPEGYSVSREKKERFSLILESASTNQTSMYLCASSFSGRSSGNTIYFGEGSWLTVV.

The chain joins TRBV7-2 to TRBJ2-4, with no clear D. V gave up 2 bases and J gave up 2 bases, with 13 bases separating them. The germline V gene encodes CDR1 SGHTA and CDR2 FQGNSA. The CDR3 loop spans 16 amino acids. The CDR3 protein is CASSLFFRGSKNIQYF. CDR3 in DNA: TGTGCCAGCAGCTTATTTTTTCGAGGTTCCAAAAACATTCAGTACTTC.

The J gene is TRBJ2-2, the V gene TRBV10-2, with 7 bases that match TRBD1. Trimming took 6 bases from V and 6 from J; bases not matched to a gene: 4. Germline CDR1 is WSHSY and CDR2 is SAAADI. The length of the CDR3 is 13 residues. The chain's CDR3 is CASRTGYAGELFF. In DNA, the CDR3 is TGCGCCAGCAGGACAGGGTATGCCGGGGAGCTGTTTTTT.

The V and J genes are TRBV28 and TRBJ1-5; D is perhaps TRBD1 (6 bases). V lost 4 bases and J lost 5, with 15 bases in between. The CDR3 is 15 residues long. CDR1 and CDR2 (germline): MDHEN, SYDVKM. The CDR3, as DNA: TGTGCCAGCAGTTACGACAACAGGGCGTATCAGCCCCAGCATTTT. Its translation is CASSYDNRAYQPQHF.

This chain uses TRBV7-2 with TRBJ2-2; TRBD1 aligns across 8 bases. The V and J ends lost 3 bases and 1 base, in that order; junction bases with no gene match: 7. CDR3 size: 17 residues. Germline values: CDR1 SGHTA, CDR2 FQGNSA. This CDR3 reads CASSLGTGVGNTGELFF. In DNA form, the CDR3 reads TGTGCCAGCAGCTTGGGGACAGGTGTCGGGAACACCGGGGAGCTGTTTTTT.

This clone was seen only once. The CDR3 DNA sequence: TGTGCCAGCAGTTTCGTCGGGAACACTGAAGCTTTCTTT. It codes for CASSFVGNTEAFF. This sequence joins TRBV28 and TRBJ1-1; D gene ambiguous. Trimming left V 3 bases short and J 1 base short, with 6 bases between. This CDR3 has 13 amino acids. Looked up from germline, CDR1 is MDHEN and CDR2 is SYDVKM. The complete variable domain, with remaining parts taken from reference TRBV28 and TRBJ1-1, reads DVKVTQSSRYLVKRTGEKVFLECVQDMDHENMFWYRQDPGLGLRLIYFSYDVKMKEKGDIPEGYSVSREKKERFSLILESASTNQTSMYLCASSFVGNTEAFFGQGTRLTVV.

This sequence joins TRBV11-2 and TRBJ2-2; TRBD2 aligns across 7 bases. The CDR3 loop spans 16 amino acids. CDR1 SGHAT and CDR2 FQNNGV come from the germline V gene. Trimming cost V 5 bases and J 4 bases; bases outside gene matches: 10. The CDR3 here is CASSLGMGGLTGELFF. CDR3 DNA: TGTGCCAGCAGCCTCGGTATGGGAGGGCTCACCGGGGAGCTGTTTTTT.

The chain carries TRBV18 and TRBJ2-1, with 11 bases that match TRBD2. J lost 5 bases, V lost 3 bases, and 6 bases had no gene match. The CDR3 has 16 amino acids. The germline V gene has CDR1 KGHSH and CDR2 LQKENI. The CDR3: CASSPSSGRINNEQFF. Here the CDR3 DNA reads TGTGCCAGCTCACCCTCTAGCGGGAGGATAAACAATGAGCAGTTCTTC.

The genes are TRBV28 and TRBJ2-7; a possible D gene is TRBD2 (6 bases). Trimming took off 7 bases at V and 1 base at J, with 20 bases between the two ends. Germline V CDR1 and CDR2: MDHEN, SYDVKM. The CDR3 runs to 16 residues. The CDR3 loop is CASTLPPGAGSYEQYF. CDR3 in DNA: TGTGCCAGCACCCTCCCCCCAGGTGCGGGATCCTACGAGCAGTACTTC.

The chain employs TRBV6-6 and TRBJ1-2, with 9 nucleotides matching TRBD1. V dropped 0 bases and J dropped 6; count of bases not matched to a gene: 5. CDR1 and CDR2 (germline): MNHNY, SVGAGI (reference sequence). The CDR3 extends over 15 amino acids. The CDR3 DNA reads as TGTGCCAGCAGTTACTCCCGGACAGGGGTGGATGGCTACACCTTC. Translation gives CASSYSRTGVDGYTF.